Detailed here is one T cell receptor beta chain. Its antigen is as yet unknown. The entry originates in a study of T cell responses to AZD1222 COVID-19 vaccine. Study-wide background: Samples with a second dose at about 4 or about 12 weeks were pooled together.

Study-level points and caveats: The donor group comprised mostly white British people and more females; the analysis possibly underestimated clonal diversity.

This CDR3 has 16 residues. CDR1 is LNHDA, CDR2 SQIVND, per germline (reference sequence). The ends were cut back, 5 bases at V and 3 bases at J, with 16 bases in the middle. Clones were read by immunoSEQ multiplex PCR, and TCRdb kept only the in-frame ones, dropping some. The table records more than 75,000 clones, roughly nine tenths of them present only once. The TCR was taken from an adult in good health. The chain has TRBV19 and TRBJ2-2, with D maybe TRBD1 (7 bases). Specimen: peripheral blood, collected on day 0 of AZD1222 vaccination. CDR3 amino acids: CASSSDREADTGELFF. As DNA, the CDR3 is TGTGCCAGTAGTTCCGACAGGGAGGCGGACACCGGGGAGCTGTTTTTT.